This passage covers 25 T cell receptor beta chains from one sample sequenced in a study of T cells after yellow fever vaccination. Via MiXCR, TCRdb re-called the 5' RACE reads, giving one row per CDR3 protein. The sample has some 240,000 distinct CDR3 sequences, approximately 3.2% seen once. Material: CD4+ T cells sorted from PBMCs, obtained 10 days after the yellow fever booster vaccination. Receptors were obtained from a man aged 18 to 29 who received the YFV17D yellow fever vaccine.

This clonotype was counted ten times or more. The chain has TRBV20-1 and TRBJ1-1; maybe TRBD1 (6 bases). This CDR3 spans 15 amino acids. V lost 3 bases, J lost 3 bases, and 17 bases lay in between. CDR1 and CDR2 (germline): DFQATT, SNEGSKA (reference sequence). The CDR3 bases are TGCAGTGCTAGTCCCTGGACAGCGGGGTACACTGAAGCTTTCTTT. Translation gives CSASPWTAGYTEAFF.

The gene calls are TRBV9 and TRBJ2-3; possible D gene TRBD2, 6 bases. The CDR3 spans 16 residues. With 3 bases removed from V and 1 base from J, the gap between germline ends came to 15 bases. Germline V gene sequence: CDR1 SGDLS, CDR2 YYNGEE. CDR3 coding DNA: TGTGCCAGCAGCGCCCGTAGTGCTAGCGGCACAGATACGCAGTATTTT. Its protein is CASSARSASGTDTQYF.

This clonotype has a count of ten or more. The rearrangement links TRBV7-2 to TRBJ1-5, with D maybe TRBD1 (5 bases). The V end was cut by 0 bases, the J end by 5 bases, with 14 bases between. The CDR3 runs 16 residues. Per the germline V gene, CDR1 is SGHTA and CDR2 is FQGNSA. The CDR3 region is CASSLAPGTGYQPQHF. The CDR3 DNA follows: TGTGCCAGCAGCTTAGCGCCCGGCACAGGCTATCAGCCCCAGCATTTT.

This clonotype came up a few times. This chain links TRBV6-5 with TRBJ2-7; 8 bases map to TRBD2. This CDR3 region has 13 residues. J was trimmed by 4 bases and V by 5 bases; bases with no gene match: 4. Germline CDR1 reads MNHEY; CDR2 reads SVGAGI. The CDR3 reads CASSLLAAYEQYF. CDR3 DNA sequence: TGTGCCAGCAGTCTACTAGCGGCATACGAGCAGTACTTC.

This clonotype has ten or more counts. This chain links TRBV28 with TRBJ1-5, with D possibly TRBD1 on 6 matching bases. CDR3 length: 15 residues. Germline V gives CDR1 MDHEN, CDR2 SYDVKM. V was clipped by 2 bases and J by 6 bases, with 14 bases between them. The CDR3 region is CASSLARATGQPQHF. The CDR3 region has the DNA TGTGCCAGCAGTTTAGCCAGGGCGACAGGTCAGCCCCAGCATTTT.

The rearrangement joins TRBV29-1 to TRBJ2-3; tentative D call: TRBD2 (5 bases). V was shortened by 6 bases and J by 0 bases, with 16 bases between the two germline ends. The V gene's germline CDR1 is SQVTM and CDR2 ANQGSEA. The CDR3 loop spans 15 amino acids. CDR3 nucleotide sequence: TGCAGCGTCCTACGCCTAGCTTCTAGCACAGATACGCAGTATTTT. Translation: CSVLRLASSTDTQYF.

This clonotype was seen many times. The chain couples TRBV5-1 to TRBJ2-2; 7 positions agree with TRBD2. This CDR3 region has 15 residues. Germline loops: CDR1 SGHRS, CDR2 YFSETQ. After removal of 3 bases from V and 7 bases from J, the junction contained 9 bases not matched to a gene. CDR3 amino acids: CASSSVRREGGELFF. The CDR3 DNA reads TGCGCCAGCAGCTCCGTCAGGAGGGAGGGCGGGGAGCTGTTTTTT.

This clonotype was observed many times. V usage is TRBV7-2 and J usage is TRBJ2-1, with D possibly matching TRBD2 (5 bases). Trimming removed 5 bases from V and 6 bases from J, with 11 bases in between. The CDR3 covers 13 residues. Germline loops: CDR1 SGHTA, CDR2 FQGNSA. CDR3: CASSETRFNEQFF. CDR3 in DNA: TGTGCCAGCAGCGAAACTAGATTCAATGAGCAGTTCTTC.

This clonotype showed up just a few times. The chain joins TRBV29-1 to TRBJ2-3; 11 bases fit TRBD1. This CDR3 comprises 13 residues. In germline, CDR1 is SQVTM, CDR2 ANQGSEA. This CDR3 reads CSADRGQADTQYF. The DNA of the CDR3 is TGCAGTGCGGACAGGGGGCAGGCAGATACGCAGTATTTT.

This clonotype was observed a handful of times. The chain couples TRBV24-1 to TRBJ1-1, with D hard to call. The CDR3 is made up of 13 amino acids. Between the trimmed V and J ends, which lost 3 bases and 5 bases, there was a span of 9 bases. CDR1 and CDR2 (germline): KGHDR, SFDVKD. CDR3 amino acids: CATSDIRGTEAFF. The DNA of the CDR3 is TGTGCCACCAGTGATATACGCGGGACTGAAGCTTTCTTT.

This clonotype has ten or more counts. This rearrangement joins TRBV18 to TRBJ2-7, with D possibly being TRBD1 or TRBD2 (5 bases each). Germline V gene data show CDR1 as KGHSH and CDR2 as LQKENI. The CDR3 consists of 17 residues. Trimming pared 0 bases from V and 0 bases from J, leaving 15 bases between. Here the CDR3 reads CASSPPGWDRSSYEQYF. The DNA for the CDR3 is TGTGCCAGCTCACCACCTGGGTGGGACCGCAGCTCCTACGAGCAGTACTTC. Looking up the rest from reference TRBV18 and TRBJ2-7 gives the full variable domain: NAGVMQNPRHLVRRRGQEARLRCSPMKGHSHVYWYRQLPEEGLKFMVYLQKENIIDESGMPKERFSAEFPKEGPSILRIQQVVRGDSAAYFCASSPPGWDRSSYEQYFGPGTRLTVT.

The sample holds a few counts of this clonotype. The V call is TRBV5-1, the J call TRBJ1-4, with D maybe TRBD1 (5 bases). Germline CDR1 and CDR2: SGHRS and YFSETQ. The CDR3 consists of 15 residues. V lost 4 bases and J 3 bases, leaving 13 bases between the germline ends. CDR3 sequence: CASSLGTSPNEKLFF. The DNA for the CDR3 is TGCGCCAGCAGCCTTGGGACGTCTCCTAATGAAAAACTGTTTTTT.

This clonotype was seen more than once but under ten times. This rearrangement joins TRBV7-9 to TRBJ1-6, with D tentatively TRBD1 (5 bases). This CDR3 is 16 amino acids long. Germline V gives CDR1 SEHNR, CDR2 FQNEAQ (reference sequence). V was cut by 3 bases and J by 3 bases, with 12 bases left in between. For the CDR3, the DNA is TGTGCCAGCAGCTTCGGGGCATTATACTATAATTCACCCCTCCACTTT. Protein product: CASSFGALYYNSPLHF.

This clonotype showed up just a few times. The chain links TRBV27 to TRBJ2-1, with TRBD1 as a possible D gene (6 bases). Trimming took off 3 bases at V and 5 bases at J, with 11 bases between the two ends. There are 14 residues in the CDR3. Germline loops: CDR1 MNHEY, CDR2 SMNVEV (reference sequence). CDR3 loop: CASSFADRNNEQFF. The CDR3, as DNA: TGTGCCAGCAGTTTCGCGGACAGAAACAATGAGCAGTTCTTC.

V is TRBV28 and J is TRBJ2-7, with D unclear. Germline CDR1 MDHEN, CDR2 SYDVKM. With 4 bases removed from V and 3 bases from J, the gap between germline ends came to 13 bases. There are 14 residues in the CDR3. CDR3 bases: TGTGCCAGCAGTTCGCAGGCCCTTTTCTACGAGCAGTACGTC. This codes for CASSSQALFYEQYV.

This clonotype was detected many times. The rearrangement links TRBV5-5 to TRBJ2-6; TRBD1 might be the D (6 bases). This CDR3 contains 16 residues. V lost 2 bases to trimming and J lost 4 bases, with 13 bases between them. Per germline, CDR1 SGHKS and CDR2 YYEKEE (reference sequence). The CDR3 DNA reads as TGTGCCAGCAGCTTCACAGGGTCGGGAGGGGCCAACGTCCTGACTTTC. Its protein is CASSFTGSGGANVLTF. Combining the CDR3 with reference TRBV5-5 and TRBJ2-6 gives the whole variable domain DAGVTQSPTHLIKTRGQQVTLRCSPISGHKSVSWYQQVLGQGPQFIFQYYEKEERGRGNFPDRFSARQFPNYSSELNVNALLLGDSALYLCASSFTGSGGANVLTFGAGSRLTVL.

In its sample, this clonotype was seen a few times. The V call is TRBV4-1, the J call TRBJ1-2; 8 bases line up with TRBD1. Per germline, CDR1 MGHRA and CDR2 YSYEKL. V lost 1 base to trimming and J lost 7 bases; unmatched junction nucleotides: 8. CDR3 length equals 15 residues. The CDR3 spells CASSQGQGLGVGYTF. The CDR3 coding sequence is TGCGCCAGCAGCCAAGGACAGGGGTTAGGGGTTGGCTACACCTTC.

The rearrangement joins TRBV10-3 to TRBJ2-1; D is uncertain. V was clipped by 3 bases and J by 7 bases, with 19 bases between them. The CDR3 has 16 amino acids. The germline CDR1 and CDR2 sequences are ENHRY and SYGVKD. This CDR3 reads CAISDPTVTLGNEQFF. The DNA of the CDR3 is TGTGCCATCAGTGATCCTACCGTCACTCTGGGGAATGAGCAGTTCTTC.

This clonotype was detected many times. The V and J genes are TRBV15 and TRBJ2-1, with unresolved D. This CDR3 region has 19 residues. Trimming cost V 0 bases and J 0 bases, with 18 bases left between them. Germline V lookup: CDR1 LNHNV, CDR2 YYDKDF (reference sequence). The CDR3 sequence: CATSREGIRTLSSYNEQFF. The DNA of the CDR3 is TGTGCCACCAGCAGAGAGGGTATCCGGACCCTCAGCTCCTACAATGAGCAGTTCTTC.

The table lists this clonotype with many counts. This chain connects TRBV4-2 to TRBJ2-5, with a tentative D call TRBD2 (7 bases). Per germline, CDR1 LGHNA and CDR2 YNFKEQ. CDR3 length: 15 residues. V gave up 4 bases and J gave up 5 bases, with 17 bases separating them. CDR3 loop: CASSRGGASSETQYF. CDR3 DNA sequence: TGTGCCAGCAGCCGGGGGGGGGCCAGTTCGGAGACCCAGTACTTC.

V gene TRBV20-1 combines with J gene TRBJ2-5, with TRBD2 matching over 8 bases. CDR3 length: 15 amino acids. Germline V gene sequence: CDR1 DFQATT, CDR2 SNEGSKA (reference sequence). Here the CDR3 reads CSVDLPGGAGETQYF. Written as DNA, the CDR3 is TGCAGCGTCGACCTACCCGGGGGGGCTGGAGAGACCCAGTACTTC.

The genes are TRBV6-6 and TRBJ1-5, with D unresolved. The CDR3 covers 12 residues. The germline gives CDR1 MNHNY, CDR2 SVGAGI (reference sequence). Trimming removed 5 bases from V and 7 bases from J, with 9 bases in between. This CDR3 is CASSTMVQPQHF. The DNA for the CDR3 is TGTGCCAGCAGTACGATGGTACAGCCCCAGCATTTT.

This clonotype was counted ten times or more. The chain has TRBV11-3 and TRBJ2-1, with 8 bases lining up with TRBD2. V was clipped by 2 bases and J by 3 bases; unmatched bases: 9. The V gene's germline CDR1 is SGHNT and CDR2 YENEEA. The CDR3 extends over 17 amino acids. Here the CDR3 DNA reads TGTGCCAGCAGCTTACAGGGGCCCGGGGGGGACTACAATGAGCAGTTCTTC. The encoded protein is CASSLQGPGGDYNEQFF.

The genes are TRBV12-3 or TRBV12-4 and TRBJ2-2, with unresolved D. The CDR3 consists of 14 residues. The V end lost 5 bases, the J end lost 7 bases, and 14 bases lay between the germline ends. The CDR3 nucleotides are TGTGCCAGCAGTCGGCCCCACCCCAGCGGGGAGCTGTTTTTT. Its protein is CASSRPHPSGELFF.

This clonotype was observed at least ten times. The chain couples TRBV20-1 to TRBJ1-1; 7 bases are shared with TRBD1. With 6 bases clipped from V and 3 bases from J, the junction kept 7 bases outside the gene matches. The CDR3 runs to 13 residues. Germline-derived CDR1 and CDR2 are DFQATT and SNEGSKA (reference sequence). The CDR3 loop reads CSAPPTGDTEAFF. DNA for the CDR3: TGCAGTGCCCCGCCAACAGGGGACACTGAAGCTTTCTTT.